Below are 20 T cell receptor beta chains sequenced from a single sample in a study of cytomegalovirus exposure and HLA in healthy donors. The PCR employed 60 Vbeta primers together with 13 Jbeta primers. Assay: immunoSEQ multiplex PCR; the TCRdb copy retains only in-frame clones and omits some. The sample shows about 150,000 clones, roughly 80% of them seen only once. The sequenced sample was PBMCs. The source is a woman between 50 and 59 years old in good health and CMV-seropositive.

This chain links TRBV29-1 with TRBJ2-7; 8 nucleotides agree with TRBD1. The germline V gene has CDR1 SQVTM and CDR2 ANQGSEA. Trimming took 4 bases from V and 4 from J; bases not matched to a gene: 6. The CDR3 sequence is 13 residues long. CDR3 sequence reads: CSVGGRGLYEQYF. The CDR3 DNA reads TGCAGCGTTGGTGGCAGGGGGCTTTACGAGCAGTACTTC.

The chain combines TRBV30 with TRBJ1-2, with a possible D match to TRBD1 (5 bases). The V and J ends lost 4 bases and 7 bases respectively, with 19 bases between them. Germline lookup yields CDR1 GTSNPN and CDR2 SVGIG (reference sequence). The CDR3 is 14 amino acids. The CDR3 loop is CAWTNQGSVGGYTF. For the CDR3, the DNA is TGTGCCTGGACTAACCAGGGCAGCGTGGGTGGCTACACCTTC.

As concerns this clone: Other DNA sequences within the sample encode an identical CDR3. The chain combines TRBV7-8 with TRBJ1-2, with a tentative D call TRBD1 (6 bases). The CDR3 has 13 amino acids. CDR1 and CDR2 (germline): SGHVS, FQNEAQ. V dropped 5 bases and J dropped 2 bases, with 9 bases sitting between them. CDR3 amino acids: CASSRGQNYGYTF. The CDR3 nucleotides read TGTGCCAGCAGCCGAGGACAGAACTATGGCTACACCTTC.

The chain uses TRBV12-5 and TRBJ2-1, with D maybe TRBD2 (7 bases). CDR3 length equals 17 residues. V lost 1 base to trimming and J lost 6 bases, with 19 bases between them. Germline CDR1 is LGHNT and CDR2 is FRNRAP. CDR3 protein: CASGLGSGGGISNEQFF. The CDR3, as DNA: TGTGCTAGTGGTTTGGGCTCCGGCGGGGGCATCTCCAATGAGCAGTTCTTC.

The chain uses TRBV5-5 and TRBJ1-6; weak D call: TRBD1 (6 bases). The CDR3 has 15 amino acids. Germline V lookup: CDR1 SGHKS, CDR2 YYEKEE (reference sequence). The germline V and J ends were trimmed by 1 base and 5 bases, with 10 bases remaining between them. The CDR3 sequence: CASSLLRTDNSPLHF. In nucleotides, the CDR3 is TGTGCCAGCAGCTTGTTAAGGACAGATAATTCACCCCTCCACTTT.

This clone was observed a handful of times. This chain links TRBV5-6 with TRBJ2-1; 9 positions match TRBD2. V shed 4 bases and J 2 bases; nucleotides not matched to a gene: 10. Per the germline V gene, CDR1 is SGHDT and CDR2 is YYEEEE. The CDR3 contains 17 residues. CDR3 DNA sequence: TGTGCCAGCAGCCGCGGGACTAGCCTATACACCTACAATGAGCAGTTCTTC. It encodes CASSRGTSLYTYNEQFF.

The chain is built from TRBV30 and TRBJ1-2; TRBD1 matches 11 bases. CDR3 length equals 14 residues. V was clipped by 5 bases and J by 1 base; unmatched bases: 3. Germline loops: CDR1 GTSNPN, CDR2 SVGIG (reference sequence). DNA of the CDR3: TGTGCCTGGGGGGGACAGGGGGTTAACTATGGCTACACCTTC. It specifies CAWGGQGVNYGYTF.

This chain joins TRBV7-4 and TRBJ1-1; TRBD1 might be the D (5 bases). V shed 1 base and J shed 5 bases, with 14 bases lying between them. The length of the CDR3 is 15 residues. Germline CDR1 SGHVT, CDR2 SQSDAQ. This CDR3 is CASSLVGGALTEAFF. CDR3 DNA sequence: TGTGCCAGCAGCTTAGTGGGGGGTGCGTTAACTGAAGCTTTCTTT.

This clone came up a few times. The chain couples TRBV7-9 to TRBJ1-2; TRBD1 matches at 9 bases. V shed 4 bases and J 8 bases; nucleotides not matched to a gene: 11. Looked up from germline, CDR1 is SEHNR and CDR2 is FQNEAQ (reference sequence). CDR3 length equals 15 residues. CDR3 sequence reads: CASSSLPRTGAGYTF. The CDR3 nucleotides read TGTGCCAGCAGCTCCCTCCCCCGGACAGGGGCGGGCTACACCTTC.

The chain joins TRBV27 to TRBJ2-2; TRBD1 aligns across 9 bases. This CDR3 is built from 16 residues. Germline CDR1 MNHEY, CDR2 SMNVEV (reference sequence). With 2 bases clipped from V and 5 bases from J, the junction kept 6 bases outside the gene matches. The DNA for the CDR3 is TGTGCCAGCAGTTTAGACGGGACAGGGCGAACCGGGGAGCTGTTTTTT. Amino acid sequence: CASSLDGTGRTGELFF.

Comment on this clone: This CDR3 is also generated by other DNA sequences in the sample. This chain uses TRBV2 with TRBJ1-1; D might be TRBD1 (6 bases). The V end was cut by 11 bases, the J end by 10 bases, with 17 bases between. Looked up from germline, CDR1 is SNHLY and CDR2 is FYNNEI. The CDR3 is 11 residues long. The CDR3 DNA follows: TGTGCCGGGGGGGAGGGGGAAAGAGCTTTCTTT. Amino acid sequence: CAGGEGERAFF. Full variable domain (rest looked up from reference TRBV2 and TRBJ1-1): EPEVTQTPSHQVTQMGQEVILRCVPISNHLYFYWYRQILGQKVEFLVSFYNNEISEKSEIFDDQFSVERPDGSNFTLKIRSTKLEDSAMYFCAGGEGERAFFGQGTRLTVV.

The V gene is TRBV30, the J gene TRBJ1-6, with D hard to call. Germline CDR1 reads GTSNPN; CDR2 reads SVGIG (reference sequence). V was clipped by 1 base and J by 9 bases, with 4 bases between them. The CDR3 runs to 11 residues. In nucleotides, the CDR3 is TGTGCCTGGAGTGATAGTTCACCCCTCCACTTT. It translates to CAWSDSSPLHF.

J is TRBJ2-6 and V is TRBV4-3; possibly TRBD1 for D (5 bases). The V end was cut by 3 bases, the J end by 2 bases, with 14 bases between. Germline lookup yields CDR1 LGHNA and CDR2 YSLEER. CDR3 size: 17 residues. The CDR3 bases are TGCGCCAGCAGCCAGTTTAGAGACAGCCCTGGGGCCAACGTCCTGACTTTC. It encodes CASSQFRDSPGANVLTF.

The J gene is TRBJ1-6, the V gene TRBV5-4; 7 bases are shared with TRBD1. Germline V CDR1 and CDR2: SGHNT, YYREEE (reference sequence). The CDR3 totals 15 residues. V was pared by 4 bases and J by 14 bases, with 15 bases of the junction left unmatched. CDR3 DNA sequence: TGTGCCAGCAGCCAAGGGACAGAAGTTAATTCCGCCCTCCACTTT. Amino acids: CASSQGTEVNSALHF.

The V gene is TRBV20-1, the J gene TRBJ1-1; D gene ambiguous. The CDR3 consists of 11 residues. Germline V gives CDR1 DFQATT, CDR2 SNEGSKA (reference sequence). Trimming left V 2 bases short and J 3 bases short, with 4 bases between. Written as DNA, the CDR3 is TGCAGTGCTAGATCTTACACTGAAGCTTTCTTT. It encodes CSARSYTEAFF.

The chain links TRBV9 to TRBJ2-1; TRBD2 matches 8 bases. This CDR3 comprises 17 residues. CDR1 and CDR2 from the germline V gene are SGDLS and YYNGEE. Trimming cost V 3 bases and J 2 bases; bases outside gene matches: 10. CDR3 region: CASSATSGTSAYNEQFF. The CDR3 DNA reads as TGTGCCAGCAGCGCGACCTCCGGGACTAGTGCCTACAATGAGCAGTTCTTC.

The chain carries TRBV5-5 and TRBJ1-5; D ambiguous. V was shortened by 2 bases and J by 0 bases, with 12 bases between the two germline ends. Germline V gives CDR1 SGHKS, CDR2 YYEKEE (reference sequence). The CDR3 has 16 residues. The CDR3 loop is CASSFGDPYSNQPQHF. The CDR3 bases are TGTGCCAGCAGCTTCGGAGACCCATATAGCAATCAGCCCCAGCATTTT.

The chain employs TRBV5-1 and TRBJ2-3; D remains unclear. V lost 0 bases to trimming and J lost 4 bases, with 9 bases between them. This CDR3 comprises 14 residues. CDR1 is SGHRS and CDR2 is YFSETQ in the germline V gene. The CDR3 loop reads CASSLGRQADTQYF. CDR3 sequence (DNA): TGCGCCAGCAGCTTGGGCAGGCAGGCAGATACGCAGTATTTT.

This clone has just a few counts. The V and J genes are TRBV13 and TRBJ2-2; D may be TRBD1 (6 bases). This CDR3 comprises 14 residues. The V end was cut by 5 bases, the J end by 9 bases, with 16 bases between. Germline CDR1 PRHDT, CDR2 FYEKMQ (reference sequence). The CDR3 DNA sequence: TGTGCCAGCAGCGATTACAGGGATATCAGGGAGCTGTTTTTT. Protein product: CASSDYRDIRELFF.

The gene calls are TRBV4-1 and TRBJ1-2; no definite D call. From germline, CDR1 is MGHRA and CDR2 YSYEKL. Between the trimmed V and J ends, which lost 0 bases and 4 bases, there was a span of 12 bases. The CDR3 is made up of 15 amino acids. CDR3 residues: CASSQDSSWSYGYTF. CDR3 coding DNA: TGCGCCAGCAGCCAAGATAGCAGTTGGAGCTATGGCTACACCTTC.